This passage covers 12 T cell receptor beta chains from one sample sequenced in a study of T cells in tuberculosis. The method was immunoSEQ multiplex PCR; TCRdb's version includes in-frame clones alone and lacks a portion of them. The sample shows about 28,000 clones, about 90% of them seen only once. Sequencing was performed on PBMCs. The receptors come from a donor aged 5 to 30 with latent tuberculosis or without tuberculosis infection.

In the case of this clone: The germline gene is not matched at one end of the junction; a read error may be the cause. The chain uses TRBV19 and TRBJ2-1, with TRBD2 matching over 7 bases. The CDR3 is made up of 13 amino acids. The germline V gene has CDR1 LNHDA and CDR2 SQIVND (reference sequence). As DNA, the CDR3 is TGTGCCAGTAGTCCCCCGGGACTAAATGGGCAGTTCTTC. It yields the protein CASSPPGLNGQFF.

This chain joins TRBV10-3 and TRBJ1-1; TRBD1 might be the D (6 bases). This CDR3 is 12 amino acids long. The germline gives CDR1 ENHRY, CDR2 SYGVKD. Trimming removed 6 bases at V and 10 bases at J, with 15 bases between. Here the CDR3 DNA reads TGTGCCATCAGGGGGCGGGGGCAGAGAGCTTTCTTT. The encoded protein is CAIRGRGQRAFF.

The rearrangement links TRBV6-1 to TRBJ1-5; 11 bases are a match to TRBD1. Germline lookup yields CDR1 MNHNS and CDR2 SASEGT. There are 15 residues in the CDR3. The V gene end was trimmed by 7 bases and the J gene end by 1 base; junction bases not matched to a gene: 3. This CDR3 reads CASIWTGGSNQPQHF. DNA for the CDR3: TGTGCCAGCATCTGGACAGGGGGCAGCAATCAGCCCCAGCATTTT.

This chain links TRBV6-5 with TRBJ2-1; 8 bases are shared with TRBD2. V was clipped by 0 bases and J by 0 bases; unmatched bases: 1. The germline V gene has CDR1 MNHEY and CDR2 SVGAGI. The CDR3 spans 16 residues. CDR3 sequence (DNA): TGTGCCAGCAGTTACTCGGCGGGGGGCTCCTACAATGAGCAGTTCTTC. Translation gives CASSYSAGGSYNEQFF.

This clone was counted a few times. The CDR3 spells CASRDPRTSYEQYF. The CDR3 region has the DNA TGTGCCAGCAGGGATCCTAGAACTTCATACGAGCAGTACTTC. The chain has TRBV6-4 and TRBJ2-7; D call uncertain. The CDR3 has 14 residues. Trimming shortened V by 6 bases and J by 4 bases, and 16 bases separated the two germline ends. Germline CDR1 MRHNA, CDR2 SNTAGT.

The chain links TRBV15 to TRBJ1-6; TRBD1 aligns across 7 bases. The CDR3 sequence is 16 residues long. Unmatched junction bases numbered 12, after V lost 4 bases and J lost 9 bases. Germline V gives CDR1 LNHNV, CDR2 YYDKDF (reference sequence). CDR3 nucleotide sequence: TGTGCCACCAGCATGCTACCTAACAGGGGACGTTCACCCCTCCACTTT. Its translation is CATSMLPNRGRSPLHF.

The rearrangement links TRBV5-4 to TRBJ2-5, with a weak D call TRBD1 (6 bases). Germline V CDR1 and CDR2: SGHNT, YYREEE (reference sequence). Trimming removed 4 bases at V and 5 bases at J, with 9 bases between. This CDR3 contains 12 residues. CDR3 nucleotides: TGTGCCAGCAGCCGGGACAAGGAGACCCAGTACTTC. Its translation: CASSRDKETQYF.

The V gene is TRBV19, the J gene TRBJ2-3; TRBD1 matches 7 bases. The CDR3 is made up of 16 amino acids. V lost 5 bases, J lost 0 bases, and 8 bases stayed unmatched. CDR1 LNHDA and CDR2 SQIVND come from the germline V gene (reference sequence). The CDR3 bases are TGTGCCAGTAGTCTTTGGACAGGTCTTAGCACAGATACGCAGTATTTT. Translating it yields CASSLWTGLSTDTQYF.

The chain combines TRBV5-1 with TRBJ2-3; TRBD1 might be the D (5 bases). V was trimmed by 2 bases and J by 6 bases, leaving 10 bases between them. CDR1 and CDR2 (germline): SGHRS, YFSETQ. The length of the CDR3 is 13 residues. This chain's CDR3 is CASSLVGADTQYF. CDR3 sequence (DNA): TGCGCCAGCAGCTTAGTAGGGGCCGATACGCAGTATTTT.

J is TRBJ1-2 and V is TRBV9, with 7 bases lining up with TRBD1. V lost 0 bases to trimming and J lost 4 bases; unmatched junction nucleotides: 6. The germline V gene has CDR1 SGDLS and CDR2 YYNGEE. This CDR3 has 15 amino acids. The CDR3 sequence: CASSVETGNRYGYTF. In DNA, the CDR3 is TGTGCCAGCAGCGTAGAGACAGGGAATCGCTATGGCTACACCTTC.

The V and J genes are TRBV5-1 and TRBJ2-3, with D perhaps TRBD2 (7 bases). CDR3 length: 16 amino acids. V lost 1 base and J lost 2, with 14 bases in between. Germline CDR1 reads SGHRS; CDR2 reads YFSETQ. The CDR3 region is CASSLSLAGATDTQYF. Here the CDR3 DNA reads TGCGCCAGCAGCTTGTCACTCGCGGGGGCCACAGATACGCAGTATTTT.

The V and J genes are TRBV15 and TRBJ2-5, with D possibly TRBD2 on 6 matching bases. Deletions cut 0 bases from V and 1 base from J, with 9 bases between. The CDR3 consists of 15 residues. The germline V gene has CDR1 LNHNV and CDR2 YYDKDF (reference sequence). The CDR3 loop is CATSRDRGIQETQYF. Here the CDR3 DNA reads TGTGCCACCAGCAGAGATCGGGGGATCCAAGAGACCCAGTACTTC.